Below are 8 T cell receptor beta chains sequenced from a single sample in a study of shared clonotypes between healthy human individuals. This table comes from immunoSEQ multiplex PCR, and its TCRdb copy is limited to in-frame clones, with some not included. The sample shows under 600,000 clones, 95% to 97% of them seen only once. Sequencing used naive CD4+ T cells sorted from blood. The subset is: CD45RA+ positively selected. The source of these receptors is a woman between 25 and 40 years old in good health.

This chain connects TRBV18 to TRBJ2-1; D may be TRBD1 or TRBD2 (5 bases each). V was shortened by 2 bases and J by 9 bases, with 14 bases between the two germline ends. This CDR3 has 14 amino acids. Germline lookup yields CDR1 KGHSH and CDR2 LQKENI. The CDR3 bases are TGTGCCAGCTCACCATCCAGGGACCTACTTGAGCAGTTCTTC. This encodes CASSPSRDLLEQFF. The entire variable domain, with the rest obtained from reference TRBV18 and TRBJ2-1, is as follows: NAGVMQNPRHLVRRRGQEARLRCSPMKGHSHVYWYRQLPEEGLKFMVYLQKENIIDESGMPKERFSAEFPKEGPSILRIQQVVRGDSAAYFCASSPSRDLLEQFFGPGTRLTVL.

V usage is TRBV10-1 and J usage is TRBJ2-3; a possible D gene is TRBD1 (6 bases). The length of the CDR3 is 14 residues. CDR1 and CDR2 (germline): WNHNN, SYGVQD (reference sequence). Trimming shortened V by 3 bases and J by 1 base, and 8 bases separated the two germline ends. The CDR3 region has the DNA TGCGCCAGCAGTGAAGGGGGTGGCACAGATACGCAGTATTTT. Translated, it gives CASSEGGGTDTQYF.

This chain links TRBV6-1 with TRBJ1-1; no definite D call. The CDR3 sequence is 15 residues long. The germline V gene has CDR1 MNHNS and CDR2 SASEGT. V was clipped by 0 bases and J by 1 base, with 9 bases between them. This chain's CDR3 is CASSEAEGWNTEAFF. DNA for the CDR3: TGTGCCAGCAGTGAAGCGGAGGGTTGGAACACTGAAGCTTTCTTT.

This chain uses TRBV7-9 with TRBJ2-7; 8 nucleotides match TRBD2. V shed 5 bases and J 4 bases; nucleotides not matched to a gene: 10. Per the germline V gene, CDR1 is SEHNR and CDR2 is FQNEAQ (reference sequence). The length of the CDR3 is 15 residues. This chain's CDR3 is CASSPGASGSYEQYF. The DNA of the CDR3 is TGTGCCAGCAGCCCGGGCGCGAGCGGGAGTTACGAGCAGTACTTC.

The genes are TRBV5-4 and TRBJ2-1; no clear D gene. CDR1 is SGHNT, CDR2 YYREEE, per germline (reference sequence). The CDR3 is 14 residues long. Between the trimmed V and J ends, which lost 2 bases and 4 bases, there was a span of 10 bases. The CDR3 DNA reads as TGTGCCAGCAGCTTAAGGGATCGATACAATGAGCAGTTCTTC. Translating it yields CASSLRDRYNEQFF.

This clone was counted between two and nine times. J is TRBJ1-1 and V is TRBV11-2; 10 positions agree with TRBD1. CDR1 and CDR2 from the germline V gene are SGHAT and FQNNGV. This CDR3 spans 12 amino acids. Unmatched junction bases numbered 5, after V lost 5 bases and J lost 11 bases. For the CDR3, the DNA is TGTGCCAGCAGCAGGGACAGGGGTGACGCTTTCTTT. Translating gives CASSRDRGDAFF.

This sequence joins TRBV4-1 and TRBJ2-2; D unresolved. The CDR3 covers 20 residues. V was cut by 1 base and J by 6 bases, with 27 bases left in between. Germline V lookup: CDR1 MGHRA, CDR2 YSYEKL. The CDR3 region is CASSQVASKSKDRWAGELFF. The CDR3 bases are TGCGCCAGCAGCCAAGTAGCCTCAAAAAGTAAGGACCGGTGGGCCGGGGAGCTGTTTTTT.

The chain carries TRBV27 and TRBJ2-2; TRBD2 aligns across 11 bases. The V segment lost 2 bases and the J segment 0 bases; nucleotides outside the gene matches: 2. The germline CDR1 and CDR2 sequences are MNHEY and SMNVEV (reference sequence). This CDR3 has 17 amino acids. CDR3 DNA: TGTGCCAGCAGTTTACTGGGACTAGCGGCGAACACCGGGGAGCTGTTTTTT. Translating it yields CASSLLGLAANTGELFF.